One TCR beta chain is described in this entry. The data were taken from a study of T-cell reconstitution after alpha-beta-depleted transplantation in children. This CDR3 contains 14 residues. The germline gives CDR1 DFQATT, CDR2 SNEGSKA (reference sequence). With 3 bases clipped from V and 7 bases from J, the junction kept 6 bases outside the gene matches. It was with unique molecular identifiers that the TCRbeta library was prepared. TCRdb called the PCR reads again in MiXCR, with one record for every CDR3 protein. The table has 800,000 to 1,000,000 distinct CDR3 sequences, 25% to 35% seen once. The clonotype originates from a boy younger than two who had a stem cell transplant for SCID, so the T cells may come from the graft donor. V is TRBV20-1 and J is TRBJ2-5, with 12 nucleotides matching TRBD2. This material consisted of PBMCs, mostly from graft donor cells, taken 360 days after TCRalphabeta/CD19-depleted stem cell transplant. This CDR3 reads CSASPSGGAATQYF. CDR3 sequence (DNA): TGCAGTGCTAGCCCTAGCGGGGGGGCGGCGACCCAGTACTTC.